The T cell receptor (beta chain) described here comes from a study of identical twins. Study observations and caveats: Potential partial confounding of zero-insertion analyses by invariant MAIT and iNKT cells was noted.

About this clonotype: Antigen unknown.

V lost 1 base to trimming and J lost 7 bases, with 16 bases between them. The CDR3 spans 14 residues. Germline values: CDR1 GTSNPN, CDR2 SVGIG (reference sequence). TCRdb independently ran MiXCR on the 5' RACE reads; one entry per CDR3 protein. The sample lists some 250,000 distinct CDR3 sequences; 5.5% to 7.5% were seen once. These same records also appear under a second study, on T cells expressing NK-cell markers.

The chain employs TRBV30 and TRBJ1-2; D remains unclear. Material for sequencing was CD8+ T cells sorted from blood. The TCR originated in a young woman in good health. The CDR3 DNA is TGTGCCTGGAGTGGTCGGGAAGGTTTGGGTGGCTACACCTTC. Its translation is CAWSGREGLGGYTF.